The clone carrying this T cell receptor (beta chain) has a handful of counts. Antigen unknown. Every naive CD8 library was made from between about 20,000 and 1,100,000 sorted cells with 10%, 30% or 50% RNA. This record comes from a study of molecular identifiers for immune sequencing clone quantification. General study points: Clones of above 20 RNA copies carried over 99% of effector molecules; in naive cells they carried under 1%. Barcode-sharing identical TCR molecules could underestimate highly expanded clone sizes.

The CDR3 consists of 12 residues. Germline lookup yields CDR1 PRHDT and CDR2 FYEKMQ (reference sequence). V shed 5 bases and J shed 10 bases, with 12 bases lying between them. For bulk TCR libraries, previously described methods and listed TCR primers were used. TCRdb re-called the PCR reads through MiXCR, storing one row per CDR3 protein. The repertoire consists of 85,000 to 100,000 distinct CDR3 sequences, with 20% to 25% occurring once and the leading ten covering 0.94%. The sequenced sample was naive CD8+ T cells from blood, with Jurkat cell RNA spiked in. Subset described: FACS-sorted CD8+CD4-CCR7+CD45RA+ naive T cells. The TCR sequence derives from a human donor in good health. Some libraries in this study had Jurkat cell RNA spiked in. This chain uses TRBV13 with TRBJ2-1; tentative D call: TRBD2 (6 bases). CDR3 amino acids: CASSPGLSEQFF. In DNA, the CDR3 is TGTGCCAGCAGCCCGGGACTGAGCGAGCAGTTCTTC.